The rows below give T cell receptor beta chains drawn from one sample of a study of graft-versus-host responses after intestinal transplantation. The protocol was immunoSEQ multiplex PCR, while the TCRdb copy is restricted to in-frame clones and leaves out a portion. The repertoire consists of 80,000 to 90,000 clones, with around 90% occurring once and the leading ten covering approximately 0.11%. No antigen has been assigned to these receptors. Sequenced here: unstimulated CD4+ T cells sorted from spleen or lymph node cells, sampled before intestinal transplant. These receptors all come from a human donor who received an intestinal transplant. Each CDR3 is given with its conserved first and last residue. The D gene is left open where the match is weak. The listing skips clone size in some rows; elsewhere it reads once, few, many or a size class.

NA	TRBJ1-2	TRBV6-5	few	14	TGTGCCAGCGGGCGGGGTGAAGACCTTTATGGCTACACCTTC	CASGRGEDLYGYTF
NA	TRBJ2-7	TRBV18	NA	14	TGTGCCAGCTCCCCCCCCGCGGGGAACTACGAGCAGTACTTC	CASSPPAGNYEQYF
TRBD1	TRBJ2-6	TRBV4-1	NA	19	TGCGCCAGCAGCCAAGATGAGGGGGCAGGGGGCGCTGGGGCCAACGTCCTGACTTTC	CASSQDEGAGGAGANVLTF
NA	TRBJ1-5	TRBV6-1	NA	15	NA	CASSEFGGGISPWDF
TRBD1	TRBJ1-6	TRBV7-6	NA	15	TGTGCCAGCAGCCCAAGGGGGGACAGCCAATTTCCCCTCCACTTT	CASSPRGDSQFPLHF
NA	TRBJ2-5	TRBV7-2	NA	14	TGTGCCAGCAGCCGATTATCTATAAAAGAGACCCAGTACTTC	CASSRLSIKETQYF
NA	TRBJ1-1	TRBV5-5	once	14	TGTGCCAGCAGCTTCGGAGTTCTGAACACTGAAGCTTTCTTT	CASSFGVLNTEAFF
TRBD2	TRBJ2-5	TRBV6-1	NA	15	TGTGCCAGCAGAAGCCTTGGGACTACGCAAGAGACCCAGTACTTC	CASRSLGTTQETQYF
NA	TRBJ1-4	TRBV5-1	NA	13	TGCGCCAGCAGTATCCGGGACTCAGAAAAACTGTTTTTT	CASSIRDSEKLFF
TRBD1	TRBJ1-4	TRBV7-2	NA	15	TGTGCCAGCAGCCAATCACAGGGGCGGTTTGAAAAACTGTTTTTT	CASSQSQGRFEKLFF
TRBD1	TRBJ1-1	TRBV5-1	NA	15	TGCGCCAGCAAAGGGGACAGGGGATTGGCCACTGAAGCTTTCTTT	CASKGDRGLATEAFF
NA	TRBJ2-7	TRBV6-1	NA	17	TGTGCCAGCAGTGCCCTTACCGGGACATCAACCTCCTACGAGCAGTACTTC	CASSALTGTSTSYEQYF
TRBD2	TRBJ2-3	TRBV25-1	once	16	TGTGCCAGCAGTTCCGGCTTAGCGGGGGTCACAGATACGCAGTATTTT	CASSSGLAGVTDTQYF
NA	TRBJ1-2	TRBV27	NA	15	TGTGCCAGCAGAAGAGATCGGGATCGGCCCTATGGCTACACCTTC	CASRRDRDRPYGYTF
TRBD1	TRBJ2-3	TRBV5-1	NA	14	TGCGCCAGCAGCTTAGGGGGCAGCACAGATACGCAGTATTTT	CASSLGGSTDTQYF
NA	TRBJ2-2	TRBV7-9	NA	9	TGTGCCTCATCAGGGGAGCTGTTTTTT	CASSGELFF
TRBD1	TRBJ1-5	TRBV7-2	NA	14	TGTGCCAGCAGCCGGGAGGGGGCACTTCAGCCCCAGCATTTT	CASSREGALQPQHF
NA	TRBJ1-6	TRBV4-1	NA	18	TGCGCCAGCAGCCAAGAGGACACCCCAAGCTCCTATAATTCACCCCTCCACTTT	CASSQEDTPSSYNSPLHF
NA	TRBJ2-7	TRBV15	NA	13	TGTGCCACCAGCAGGGACTTCTCCTACGAGCAGTACTTC	CATSRDFSYEQYF
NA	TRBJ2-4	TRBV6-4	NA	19	TGTGCCAGCATTCGTTCCTGTGGACAAATAGTACTAGCCAAAAACATTCAGTACTTC	CASIRSCGQIVLAKNIQYF
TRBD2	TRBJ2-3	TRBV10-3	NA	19	TGTGCCATCAGTGACCGCAAGACCCCTTACGGGGGGGCCGGAGATACGCAGTATTTT	CAISDRKTPYGGAGDTQYF
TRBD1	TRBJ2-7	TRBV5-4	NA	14	TGTGCCAGCAGCTGGACAGGGGGCTCCTACGAGCAGTACTTC	CASSWTGGSYEQYF
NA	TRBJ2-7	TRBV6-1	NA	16	TGTGCCAGCAGTGAGGACTTTTTCGTGGGGTCCTACGAGCAGTACTTC	CASSEDFFVGSYEQYF
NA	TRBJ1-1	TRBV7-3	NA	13	TGTGCCAGCTCAAGGGAAACGACGGGGTTAGCTTTCTTT	CASSRETTGLAFF
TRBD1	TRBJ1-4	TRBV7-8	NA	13	TGTGCCAGCAGCGGCGGGACAGATGAAAAACTGTTTTTT	CASSGGTDEKLFF
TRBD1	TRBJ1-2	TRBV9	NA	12	TGTGCCAGCAGCGTACAGGGGGATAGCTACACCTTC	CASSVQGDSYTF
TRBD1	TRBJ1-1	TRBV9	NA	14	TGTGCCAGCAGCCCCTCTACAGGGGACACTGAAGCTTTCTTT	CASSPSTGDTEAFF
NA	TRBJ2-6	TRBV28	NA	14	TGTGCCAGCAGTTTTGGCCCCGGGGCCAACGTCCTGACTTTC	CASSFGPGANVLTF
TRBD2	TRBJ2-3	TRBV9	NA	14	TGTGCCAGCAGCGTAAACGGGGGGGTAGATACGCAGTATTTT	CASSVNGGVDTQYF
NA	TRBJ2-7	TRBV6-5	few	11	TGTGCCAGCAGTTCCGCCTACGAGCAGTACTTC	CASSSAYEQYF
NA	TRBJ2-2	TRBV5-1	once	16	TGCGCCAGCAACACCCCGGGTCCTTCGGGCACCGGGGAGCTGTTTTTT	CASNTPGPSGTGELFF
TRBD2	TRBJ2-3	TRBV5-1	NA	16	TGCGCCAGCAGCTTGGGGGTGCGGGGGGGCCCAGATACGCAGTATTTT	CASSLGVRGGPDTQYF
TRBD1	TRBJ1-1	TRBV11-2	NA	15	TGTGCCAGCAGCTTCTCGACAGGGGGTTACACTGAAGCTTTCTTT	CASSFSTGGYTEAFF
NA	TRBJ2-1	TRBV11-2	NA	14	TGTGCCAGCAGCTTGGGGCTTTGGGACAATGAGCAGTTCTTC	CASSLGLWDNEQFF
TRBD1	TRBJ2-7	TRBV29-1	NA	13	TGCAGCGACCCCGGGACAGGGTCCGAGGAGCAGTACTTC	CSDPGTGSEEQYF
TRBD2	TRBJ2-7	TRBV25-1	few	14	TGTGCCAGCAGTGAGGGGGGGAGGAATTACGAGCAGTACTTC	CASSEGGRNYEQYF
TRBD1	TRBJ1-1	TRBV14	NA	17	TGTGCCAGCAGCCAAACAGGGGGACAGCTAATGAACACTGAAGCTTTCTTT	CASSQTGGQLMNTEAFF
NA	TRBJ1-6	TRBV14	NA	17	TGTGCCAGCAGTCAAATTACGGGAAGCTCCTATAATTCACCCCTCCACTTT	CASSQITGSSYNSPLHF
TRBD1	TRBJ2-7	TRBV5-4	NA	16	TGTGCCAGCAGCCGAAAACCGGGACAGGGCTCCTTGGAGCAGTACTTC	CASSRKPGQGSLEQYF
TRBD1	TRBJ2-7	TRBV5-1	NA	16	TGCGCCAGCAGCTCACTGGGACAGGGGTCTCCCTACGAGCAGTACTTC	CASSSLGQGSPYEQYF
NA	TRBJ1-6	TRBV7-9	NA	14	TGTGCCAGCAGCCCAGGACTTACGAGCTCACCCCTCCACTTT	CASSPGLTSSPLHF
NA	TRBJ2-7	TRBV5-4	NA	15	TGTGCCAGCAGCTTGGGAGGGTCACCCGGGTACGAGCAGTACTTC	CASSLGGSPGYEQYF
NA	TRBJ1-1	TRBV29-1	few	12	TGCAGCGCAGGAGGGGAGTCCACTGAAGCTTTCTTT	CSAGGESTEAFF
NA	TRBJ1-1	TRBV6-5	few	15	TGTGCCAGCAGGCCCCCCGGGGGGGGAAACACTGAAGCTTTCTTT	CASRPPGGGNTEAFF
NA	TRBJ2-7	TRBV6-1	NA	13	TGTGCCAGCCGCCAAGCTCCCTCCTACGAGCAGTACTTC	CASRQAPSYEQYF
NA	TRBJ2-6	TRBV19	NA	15	TGTGCCAGTAGTATCCCCCGCTCTGGGGCCAACGTCCTGACTTTC	CASSIPRSGANVLTF
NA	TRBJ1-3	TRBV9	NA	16	TGTGCCAGCAGCGCCACACAGGCCGTCTCTGGAAACACCATATATTTT	CASSATQAVSGNTIYF
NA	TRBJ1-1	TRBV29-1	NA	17	TGCAGCGCTGGACTATTTTCAGCTGCCACCATGAACACTGAAGCTTTCTTT	CSAGLFSAATMNTEAFF
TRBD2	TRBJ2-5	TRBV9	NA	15	TGTGCCAGCAGCGGTAGCGGGGCCCCAGGAGAGACCCAGTACTTC	CASSGSGAPGETQYF
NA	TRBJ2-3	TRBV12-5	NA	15	TGTGCTAGTGGTTTGGGGAGGGCGCGCACAGATACGCAGTATTTT	CASGLGRARTDTQYF
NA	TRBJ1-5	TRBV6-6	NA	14	TGTGCCAGCACCTCGGGAGGGACACCCTTGCCCCAGCATTTT	CASTSGGTPLPQHF
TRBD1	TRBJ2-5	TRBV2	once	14	TGTGCCAGCAGCGCCGACAGGGGGAGGGAGACCCAGTACTTC	CASSADRGRETQYF
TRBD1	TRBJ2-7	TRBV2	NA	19	TGTGCCAGCAGTGAACCCCGGGACAGGCCCCGGGGTCTCTACTACGAGCAGTACTTC	CASSEPRDRPRGLYYEQYF